This T cell receptor (beta chain) was sequenced for a study of T cells in Graves' hyperthyroidism and ophthalmopathy. A note on this clonotype: A much larger clone sits a single nucleotide away, making a read error possible.

The CDR3 loop spans 15 amino acids. V gave up 5 bases and J gave up 5 bases; unmatched junction bases: 7. Looked up from germline, CDR1 is SGHAT and CDR2 is FQNNGV. The study enrolled patients aged 18 to 65 with newly diagnosed hyperthyroidism of under 2 months' duration. The PBMCs had their origin in 8.5 to 10 ml of fresh peripheral blood. Researchers took RNA transcripts and amplified the TCR beta CDR3 regions from them. Primed by the HTBI set, a first-round RT-PCR was run on the TCR CDR3. TCRdb fed the multiplex PCR reads into MiXCR, producing one record per CDR3 protein. The data show under 350,000 distinct CDR3 sequences, roughly 21% seen once.

This rearrangement joins TRBV11-2 to TRBJ2-7, with TRBD2 matching 12 bases. The sequence came from a woman aged 50 to 60 with Graves' hyperthyroidism. The material sequenced was blood. The CDR3, as DNA: TGTGCCAGCAGCGCGACTAGCGGGAGTGGTAACGAGCAGTACTTC. Protein product: CASSATSGSGNEQYF.